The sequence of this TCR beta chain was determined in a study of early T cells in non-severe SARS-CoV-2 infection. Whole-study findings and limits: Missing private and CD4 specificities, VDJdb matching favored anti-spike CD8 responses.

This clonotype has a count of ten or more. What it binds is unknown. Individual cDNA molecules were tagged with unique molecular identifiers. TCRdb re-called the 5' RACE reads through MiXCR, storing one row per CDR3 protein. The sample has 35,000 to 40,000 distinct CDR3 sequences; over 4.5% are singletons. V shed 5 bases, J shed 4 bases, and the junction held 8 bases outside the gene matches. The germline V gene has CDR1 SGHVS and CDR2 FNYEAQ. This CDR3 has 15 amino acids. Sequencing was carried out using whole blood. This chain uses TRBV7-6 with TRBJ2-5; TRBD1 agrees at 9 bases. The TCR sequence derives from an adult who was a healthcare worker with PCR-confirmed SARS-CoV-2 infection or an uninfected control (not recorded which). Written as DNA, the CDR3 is TGTGCCAGCAGCCTGGGGACAGGGTTGAGAGAGACCCAGTACTTC. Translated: CASSLGTGLRETQYF.